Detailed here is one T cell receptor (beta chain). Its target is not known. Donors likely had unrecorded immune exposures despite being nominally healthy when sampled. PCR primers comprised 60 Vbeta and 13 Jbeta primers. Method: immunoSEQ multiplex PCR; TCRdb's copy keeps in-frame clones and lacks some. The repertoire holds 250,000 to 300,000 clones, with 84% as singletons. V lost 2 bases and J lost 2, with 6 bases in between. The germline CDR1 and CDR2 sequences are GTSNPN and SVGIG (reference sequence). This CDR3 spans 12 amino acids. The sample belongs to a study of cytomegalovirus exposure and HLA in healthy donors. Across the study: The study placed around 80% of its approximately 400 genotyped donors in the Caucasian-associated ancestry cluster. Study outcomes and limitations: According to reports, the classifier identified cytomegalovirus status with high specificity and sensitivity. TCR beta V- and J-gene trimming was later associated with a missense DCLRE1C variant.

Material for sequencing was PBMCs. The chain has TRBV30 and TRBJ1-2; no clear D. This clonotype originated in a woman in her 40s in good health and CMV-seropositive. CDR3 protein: CAWSKTNYGYTF. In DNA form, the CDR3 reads TGTGCCTGGAGTAAAACAAACTATGGCTACACCTTC.